This T cell receptor beta chain comes out of a study of blood T cell repertoires in COVID-19. Study information: Sites in the United States, Italy and Spain provided acute and convalescent COVID-19 samples.

The Seattle patients joined while their infection was active and were tracked longitudinally afterward. Original processing notes: Amplified reference gene primers provided the basis for estimating nucleated cell counts. Data came from immunoSEQ multiplex PCR; TCRdb stores just in-frame clones and leaves some out. V and J calls and clone size are as listed in that table; D and trimming were resolved from the DNA. The table has approximately 390,000 clones, around 87% seen once. Germline CDR1 is SNHLY and CDR2 is FYNNEI. V gave up 1 base and J gave up 2 bases; unmatched junction bases: 1. The CDR3 totals 14 residues.

The chain carries TRBV2 and TRBJ2-7; TRBD1 matches at 8 bases. This TCR derives from a woman aged 55-69 years with COVID-19, enrolled during active disease. Sequencing was done on a sample of peripheral blood. CDR3 residues: CASSEVRGPYEQYF. The CDR3 DNA reads TGTGCCAGCAGTGAAGTCAGGGGGCCCTACGAGCAGTACTTC.